The T cell receptor beta chain under discussion was sequenced for a study of blood T cell repertoires in COVID-19 (TCRdb year 2020). Some background on the complete study: The collaborator samples originated in the United States, Italy and Spain and spanned the acute and convalescent phases of COVID-19. The sample metadata nearly always contained a de-identified subject ID, COVID-19 status, age in years and sex. A freely available public database, intended as a resource for researchers studying the immune response to SARS-CoV-2, is where the repertoires were released. The prospective study material was composed of cDNA or gDNA derived from T cells, B-cell-depleted T cells, or PBMCs. The samples were drawn from the first 160 participants of the ongoing ImmuneRACE study and from about 1,200 subjects provided by 6 global collaborators. HLA class I and class II types, where available, came from metadata supplied by the sample provider rather than from assay-based typing. The dataset comprised deeply sampled blood TCRbeta repertoires from subjects exposed to, actively infected with, or recovered from COVID-19.

TCRbeta CDR3 regions were amplified from genomic DNA using the immunoSEQ Assay, a bias-controlled multiplex PCR. In the source study's methods: Within the assay, amplification of reference gene primers was used to estimate how many nucleated cells each sample contained. To quantify the absolute abundance of each unique TCRbeta CDR3 rearrangement, sequence reads were collapsed and filtered. For each sample, productive Simpson clonality was calculated as the square root of Simpson's diversity index over productive rearrangements. TCRdb re-hosts the immuneACCESS table, in-frame sequences only. Its copies lack some clones; in the studies checked, an unresolved V gene accounts for under half of them, and the cause for the rest is not known. V and J calls and clone size are those listed in that table; D and trimming were worked out from the DNA. This sample gives more than 95,000 clones in total; about three quarters of them show up just once. The ten largest clones take up roughly 2% of the sample.

Findings and caveats that apply to the study as a whole: The amount of clinical and demographic metadata varied by source and participant and was provided uncurated.

The V end gives up 5 bases and the J end 2 bases, leaving 4 bases in the junction not matched to a gene. For CDR1 and CDR2, the germline V gene (reference sequence) lists LNHDA and SQIVND. Inclusive of the bounding cysteine and phenylalanine, the CDR3 is 15 residues long. Only CDR3 DNA remains: 45 bases, in frame from the first base. Whole blood was collected in K2EDTA tubes by collaborating institutions according to the institutions' own protocols. For TCRbeta analysis, collaborator samples were shipped as frozen whole blood, as isolated PBMCs, or as DNA extracted from either sample type. To note about this clone: The antigen this receptor binds is unknown. Base-call qualities are not available, and no considerably larger clone is one nucleotide away.

The source is a woman in her 70s with acute or convalescent COVID-19. The receptor chain draws on TRBV19 and TRBJ2-2; the central 8 bases match TRBD1. The sequencing input was peripheral blood. The DNA reads as follows: TGTGCCAGTAGTGCCGGACAGGGTAACACCGGGGAGCTGTTTTTT. Translated, it gives CASSAGQGNTGELFF.